The 2 T cell receptor beta chains reported below all come from one sample, sequenced in a study of T cell responses to AZD1222 COVID-19 vaccine (dated by TCRdb to about 2021). The receptor library was made with the immunoSEQ multiplex PCR assay. The table comes from immuneACCESS by way of TCRdb, which keeps in-frame sequences with V and J called. Part of the clones is missing from these tables; in studies checked, under half for an unresolved V gene and the rest for unknown reasons. This sample holds about 140,000 clones; approximately 90% were observed only once. The ten largest clones add up to about 3.5% of the sample. The time point label corresponds to: baseline before first vaccination. The input for sequencing was peripheral blood, taken on day 0 of AZD1222 vaccination. All receptors derive from an adult in good health.

The J gene is TRBJ1-2, the V gene TRBV6-5; the D is unclear. Deletions cut 7 bases from V and 4 bases from J, with 19 bases between. The CDR3 contains 15 residues. Per the germline V gene, CDR1 is MNHEY and CDR2 is SVGAGI. CDR3 bases: TGTGCCAGCACCCAACAGAGAGGCCTCGGCTATGGCTACACCTTC. Translated: CASTQQRGLGYGYTF.

The rearrangement uses TRBV4-2 and TRBJ2-7; possible D gene TRBD1, 6 bases. The V and J ends lost 3 bases and 2 bases respectively, with 14 bases between them. Germline CDR1 and CDR2: LGHNA and YNFKEQ. CDR3 length equals 15 residues. CDR3 region: CASSHRTGTTYEQYF. CDR3 in DNA: TGTGCCAGCAGCCATCGGACCGGGACAACCTACGAGCAGTACTTC.